Detailed here is one T cell receptor (beta chain). Its antigen is unknown. No base quality information exists; no much larger clone differs at one position. The sample is drawn from a study of cytomegalovirus exposure and HLA in healthy donors (dated by TCRdb to the late 2010s). Turning to the overall study: An earlier analysis of approximately 590 of the donors reported 250 to 300 Gb of sequence data and about 100 million unique TCR beta sequences from 190 million or so T cells. Both class I and class II loci were covered by HLA typing, at four-digit resolution. Every discovery cohort repertoire had been produced on one sequencing platform. The genetic ancestry cluster associated with self-reported Caucasian donors included over 65% of the roughly 400 genotyped donors. The study used immunosequencing to profile the T cell repertoires of hundreds of subjects and linked those repertoires to cytomegalovirus serostatus. Typing coverage differed by locus: A, B, C, DRB1 and DQB1 were typed in about 620-630 donors, DQA1 in 500 to 550, DPA1 in some 610, and DPB1 in 450 to 480. A handful of DR-DQ haplotypes were treated as single units for association and clustering because of strong linkage in the cohort. Alongside the repertoire data, information on donor age, sex, ethnicity and CMV serostatus was compiled. Genome-wide SNP genotypes for about 65% of the 666 donors were used in a later genetic analysis, which treated that subset as a discovery cohort. High-throughput TCR immunosequencing, statistical association of individual TCRs with disease status, and machine learning were combined to predict cytomegalovirus infection status. A separate validation cohort of roughly 120 different subjects was used in addition to the approximately 700-subject first cohort. On average, roughly 240,000 unique TCR beta nucleotide sequences were sequenced per donor among a few hundred genotyped donors of the cohort, with around 19% of those sequences being non-productive. Rather than drawing on any new phenotypic data, the later analysis identified candidate immune exposures from TCR beta sequences and the way those sequences occurred across donors. The study was designed to test whether signatures of past pathogen exposure could be identified by cataloging public T cell receptors. Roughly 310 gigabases of sequencing data and 70 million to 85 million unique TCR sequences were included in an early release covering around 650 HLA-typed donors. An earlier analysis of 587 of the donors used high-throughput TCR beta sequencing to judge whether each TCR beta V gene segment behaved as functional or pseudogenic. A later analysis re-examined previously published TCR beta repertoires from more than 550 donors and added high-resolution HLA genotyping to investigate patterns of TCR occurrence. What the research found in general, with its limitations: Three of the identified cytomegalovirus-associated TCR beta chains were confirmed in vitro to be specific for cytomegalovirus antigens. At a false discovery rate of 0.05, a later analysis linked around 15,000 TCR beta sequences to specific HLA alleles. Across donors, most TCR sequences were observed very rarely, whereas some public TCRs were present in many individuals. Sequencing depth was assumed to be roughly uniform across donors in the presence/absence analyses, though that assumption may not hold. In a later analysis, HLA-associated TCR beta chains showed more clonal expansion and lower generation probabilities than non-associated chains that were equally common. A later genetic analysis associated a missense DCLRE1C variant with V-gene and J-gene trimming of TCR beta chains, and an independent cohort replicated the association. A further reported finding was that TCR beta sequences accurately predicted the HLA-A and HLA-B alleles for most subjects in the first cohort. A later analysis found that most CMV-associated TCR beta chains appeared HLA-restricted, with HLA associations seemingly driven largely by CMV exposure. Some IMGT-functional V segments, including TRBV6-2 and TRBV6-3, could not be distinguished by the 87-base-pair reads and were therefore excluded. This cohort had only TCR beta chains sequenced, and the lack of alpha or paired-chain data limited which features could be detected. Correlated functional status among segregating V segments might reflect linkage disequilibrium, but an unknown experimental factor could not be ruled out. A later analysis found that TCR association rates varied across HLA loci, with DRB1 alleles showing the most associated TCRs and HLA-C alleles the fewest. For the cohort, immune exposure information was limited to CMV serostatus. Because some donors lacked HLA typing at each locus, the association tests relied only on the typed subset. An earlier analysis of approximately 530 of the donors showed that most TCR beta V segments appeared in productive rearrangements either about 90% or about 30% of the time, which broadly matched IMGT annotations. In a later analysis, several top co-occurrence clusters were reported to appear linked to parvovirus B19, influenza, CMV and Epstein-Barr virus. In a later genetic analysis, fewer N-insertions in productive TCRs were reported among donors in an Asian-associated ancestry cluster than the approximately 670-donor mean. The classifier was reported to diagnose cytomegalovirus status with high specificity and sensitivity in both the original cohort and the validation cohort. The earlier analysis of 450 to 700 of the donors excluded fewer than 20 rarely observed V segments, including chromosome 9 orphons, because counts were too low. The authors suggested that the approach could potentially be generalized to other disease states and immunological phenotypes. In the study, 164 TCR beta chains were listed as associated with cytomegalovirus. A cluster of highly shared sequence variants was judged likely to represent a technical artifact of the sequencing pipeline. When HLA alleles, especially DR and DQ, strongly co-occurred, attributing TCR associations to individual alleles was difficult.

The cohort comprised fewer than 750 healthy bone marrow donors. At the time of sampling, every cohort member was nominally healthy, though immune exposures that went unrecorded were likely present. The donor was CMV seropositive and was included in the group of about 290 seropositive cohort members. Each donor provided a peripheral blood sample, and peripheral blood mononuclear cells were used for TCR beta sequencing. Genomic DNA was extracted from the blood cell samples with the Qiagen DNeasy Blood Extraction Kit. At the junction V is shortened by 3 bases and J by 4 bases; bases outside the gene matches: 6. Reading from cysteine to phenylalanine, the CDR3 counts 15 amino acids. The retained sequence is limited to the CDR3, 45 bases, with the frame set at the first base. Sequences MDHEN (CDR1) and SYDVKM (CDR2) are obtained from the germline V gene. Libraries were built with the immunoSEQ multiplex PCR assay. For the multiplex PCR, a mixture combining 60 forward primers for TCR Vbeta segments and 13 reverse primers for TCR Jbeta segments was used. The CDR3 region of rearranged TCR beta genes was amplified from genomic DNA by a multiplex PCR assay. The amplified TCR beta libraries were sequenced on the Illumina HiSeq System as 87-base-pair reads. Per the original workflow: A later analysis counted about 80 million unique TCR beta chains across the 666 repertoires, and roughly 11 million of these chains were shared by at least two donors. Raw reads were error-corrected and collapsed into unique sequences by a nearest-neighbor algorithm in which closely related sequences were merged to remove PCR and sequencing errors. CDR3 sequences were aligned to IMGT reference sequences to assign V, D and J gene segments. For a sequence to be retained, at least a six-nucleotide match to both a V gene segment and a J gene segment was required. A rearrangement counted as productive if the CDR3 had no stop codons and remained in frame with V and J, and every other rearrangement counted as non-productive. Following IMGT convention, CDR3 was defined as the stretch from the second conserved V-encoded cysteine to the conserved J-encoded phenylalanine. The earlier analysis of a few hundred of the donors excluded any sequence lacking an unambiguous match to a single V gene segment. An earlier analysis of approximately 590 of the donors classified V segments as functional when productive rearrangements were above 56.7% and as segregating when the standard deviation between donors was above 5%. To diagnose cytomegalovirus status from the catalog of TCR beta chain sequences, a statistical classification framework was built. In a later analysis, V and J genes were assigned by comparing TCR nucleotide sequences against IMGT/GENE-DB human TR gene sequences. In a later analysis, CDR3 sequences and most-parsimonious VDJ recombination scenarios were assigned using the TCRdist pipeline. A later analysis defined each TCR beta chain by its CDR3 amino acid sequence plus V-gene family, and excluded reads lacking a unique V-gene family. To address suspected cross-contamination and a sequencing artifact, a later analysis removed 592 highly shared, low-generation-probability nucleotide sequences. For each public chain, a later analysis derived a clonal expansion index from normalized ranks of inferred template counts within each repertoire. In a later analysis, generation probabilities were computed using a VDJ recombination model fitted to out-of-frame rearrangements, and the results were checked against IGoR. In a later analysis, TCR-TCR, TCR-HLA and TCR-CMV co-occurrence was scored with hypergeometric tests, and a repertoire-size bias correction was applied to TCR pairs. In a later analysis, false discovery rates were estimated by permuting HLA or CMV assignments 20 times. In a later analysis, co-occurring TCRs were grouped using DBSCAN, and TCRdist sequence similarity was added for clustering within HLA-allele-positive subsets. Repertoires with fewer than 30,000 or more than 120,000 public chains, plus five repertoires with anomalous nucleotide sharing, were excluded from co-occurrence clustering. TCRdb retrieved this table from immuneACCESS and kept in-frame rearrangements only. Not all clones are present; in checked studies, unresolved V genes account for under half, and no reason is known for the remainder. The DNA was the basis for D and trimming; V, J and clone size are from that table. Counted in this sample were some 44,000 clones; approximately 90% of them appeared once. The ten largest clones represent more than 7.5% of the sample.

The sample consisted of PBMCs. The V gene is TRBV28 and the J gene is TRBJ2-1; a stretch of 7 junction bases matches TRBD1. The TCR was taken from a middle-aged woman in good health and CMV-seropositive. Here the CDR3 is given as CASSFRQGGYNEQFF. In nucleotide form, the sequence is TGTGCCAGCAGTTTTCGACAGGGTGGATACAATGAGCAGTTCTTC. This CDR3, with the reference TRBV28 and TRBJ2-1 proteins standing in past its ends, gives the full variable domain DVKVTQSSRYLVKRTGEKVFLECVQDMDHENMFWYRQDPGLGLRLIYFSYDVKMKEKGDIPEGYSVSREKKERFSLILESASTNQTSMYLCASSFRQGGYNEQFFGPGTRLTVL.